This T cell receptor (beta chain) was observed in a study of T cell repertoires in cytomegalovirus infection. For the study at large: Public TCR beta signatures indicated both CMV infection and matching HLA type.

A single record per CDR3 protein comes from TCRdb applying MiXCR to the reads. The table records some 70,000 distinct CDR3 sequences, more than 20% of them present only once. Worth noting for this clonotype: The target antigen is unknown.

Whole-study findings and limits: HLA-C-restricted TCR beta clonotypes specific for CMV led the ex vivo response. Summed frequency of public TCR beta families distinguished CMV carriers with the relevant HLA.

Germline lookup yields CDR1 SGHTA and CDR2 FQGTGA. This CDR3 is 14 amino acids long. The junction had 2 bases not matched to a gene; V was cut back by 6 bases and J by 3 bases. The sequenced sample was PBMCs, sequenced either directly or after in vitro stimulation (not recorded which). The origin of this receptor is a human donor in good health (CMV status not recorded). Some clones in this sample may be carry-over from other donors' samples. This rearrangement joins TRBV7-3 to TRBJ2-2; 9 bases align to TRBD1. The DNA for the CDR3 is TGTGCCAGCAGATGGGACAGGGACACCGGGGAGCTGTTTTTT. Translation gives CASRWDRDTGELFF.